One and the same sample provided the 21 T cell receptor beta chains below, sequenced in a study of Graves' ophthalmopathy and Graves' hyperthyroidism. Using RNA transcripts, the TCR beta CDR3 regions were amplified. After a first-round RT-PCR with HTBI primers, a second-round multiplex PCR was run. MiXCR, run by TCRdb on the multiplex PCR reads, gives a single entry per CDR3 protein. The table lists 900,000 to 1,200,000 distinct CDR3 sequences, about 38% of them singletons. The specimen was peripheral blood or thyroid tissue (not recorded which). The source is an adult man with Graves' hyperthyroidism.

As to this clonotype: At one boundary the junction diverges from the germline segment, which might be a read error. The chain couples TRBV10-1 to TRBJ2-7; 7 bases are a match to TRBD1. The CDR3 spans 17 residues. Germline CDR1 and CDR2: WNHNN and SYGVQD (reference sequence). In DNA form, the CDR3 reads TGTGCCAGCAGCCGATGGGGACAGACTTTTCGCTCCTACGAGCAGTACTTC. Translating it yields CASSRWGQTFRSYEQYF.

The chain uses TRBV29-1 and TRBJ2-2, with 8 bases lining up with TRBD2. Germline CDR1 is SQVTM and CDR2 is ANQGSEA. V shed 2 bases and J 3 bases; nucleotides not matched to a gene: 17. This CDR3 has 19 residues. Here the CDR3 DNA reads TGCAGCGTTGAAACTAGGGAGTCGGTAGCGGGGCTTTACACCGGGGAGCTGTTTTTT. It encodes CSVETRESVAGLYTGELFF.

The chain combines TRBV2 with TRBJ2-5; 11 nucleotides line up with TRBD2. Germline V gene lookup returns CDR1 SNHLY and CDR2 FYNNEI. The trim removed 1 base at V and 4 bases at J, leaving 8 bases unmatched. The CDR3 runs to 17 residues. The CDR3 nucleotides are TGTGCCAGCAGTGAAGTAACACTAGCGGGAGAGTCAGAGACCCAGTACTTC. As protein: CASSEVTLAGESETQYF.

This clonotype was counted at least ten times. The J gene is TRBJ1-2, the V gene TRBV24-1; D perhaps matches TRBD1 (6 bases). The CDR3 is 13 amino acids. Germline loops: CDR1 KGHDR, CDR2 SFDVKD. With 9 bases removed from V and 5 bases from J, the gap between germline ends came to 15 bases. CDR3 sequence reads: CATQPGGEYGYTF. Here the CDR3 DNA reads TGTGCCACCCAACCCGGGGGCGAGTATGGCTACACCTTC.

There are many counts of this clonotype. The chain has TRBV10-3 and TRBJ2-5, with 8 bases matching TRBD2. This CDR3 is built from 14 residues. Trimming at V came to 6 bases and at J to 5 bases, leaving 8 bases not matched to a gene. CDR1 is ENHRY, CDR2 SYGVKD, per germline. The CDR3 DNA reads TGTGCCATCAGCGGACAGACTAGCGCGGAGACCCAGTACTTC. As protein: CAISGQTSAETQYF.

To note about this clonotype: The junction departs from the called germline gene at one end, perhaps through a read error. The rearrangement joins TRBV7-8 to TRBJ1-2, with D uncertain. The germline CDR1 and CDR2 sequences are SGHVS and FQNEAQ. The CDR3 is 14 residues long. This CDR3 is CTSILDLSRSGYTF. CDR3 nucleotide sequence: TGTACCAGCATCTTAGACCTGAGCAGGTCTGGCTACACCTTC.

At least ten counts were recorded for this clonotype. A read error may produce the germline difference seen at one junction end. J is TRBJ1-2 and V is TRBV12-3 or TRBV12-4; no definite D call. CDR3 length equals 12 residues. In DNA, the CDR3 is TGTGCCAGCAGCTTAGGGTCTTATGGCTACACCTTC. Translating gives CASSLGSYGYTF.

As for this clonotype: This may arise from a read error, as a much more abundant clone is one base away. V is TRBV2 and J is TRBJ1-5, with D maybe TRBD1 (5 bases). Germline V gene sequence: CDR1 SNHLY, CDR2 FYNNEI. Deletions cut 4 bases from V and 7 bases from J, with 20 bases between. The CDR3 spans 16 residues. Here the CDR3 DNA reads TGTGCCAGCAGTGGAGTCTTCAGGGAGGAAGGGCAGCCCCAGCATTTT. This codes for CASSGVFREEGQPQHF.

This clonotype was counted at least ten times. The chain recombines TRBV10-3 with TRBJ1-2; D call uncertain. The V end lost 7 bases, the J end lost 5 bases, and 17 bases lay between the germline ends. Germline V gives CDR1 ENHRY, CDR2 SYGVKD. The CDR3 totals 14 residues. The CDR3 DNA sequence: TGTGCCATCACGTCAGACGGACGGAATTATGGCTACACCTTC. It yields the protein CAITSDGRNYGYTF.

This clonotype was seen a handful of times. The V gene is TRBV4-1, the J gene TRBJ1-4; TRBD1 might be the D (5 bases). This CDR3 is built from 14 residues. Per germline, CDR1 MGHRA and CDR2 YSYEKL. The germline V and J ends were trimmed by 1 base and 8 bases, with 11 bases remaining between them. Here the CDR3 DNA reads TGCGCCAGCAGCCAAGGGGGGACGGCAGAAAAACTGTTTTTT. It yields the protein CASSQGGTAEKLFF.

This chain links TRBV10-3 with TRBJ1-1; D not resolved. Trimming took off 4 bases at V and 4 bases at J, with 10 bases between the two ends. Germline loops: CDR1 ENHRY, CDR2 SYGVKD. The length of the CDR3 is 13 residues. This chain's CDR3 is CAISVRATTEAFF. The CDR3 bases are TGTGCCATCAGTGTACGGGCGACCACTGAAGCTTTCTTT.

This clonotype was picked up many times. The CDR3 loop reads CATSSRLAGARTGELFF. The CDR3 nucleotides are TGTGCCACCAGCAGCCGCCTAGCGGGAGCGCGGACCGGGGAGCTGTTTTTT. The V call is TRBV15, the J call TRBJ2-2; TRBD2 aligns across 10 bases. The CDR3 is made up of 17 amino acids. V dropped 3 bases and J dropped 5; count of bases not matched to a gene: 9. CDR1 LNHNV and CDR2 YYDKDF come from the germline V gene (reference sequence).

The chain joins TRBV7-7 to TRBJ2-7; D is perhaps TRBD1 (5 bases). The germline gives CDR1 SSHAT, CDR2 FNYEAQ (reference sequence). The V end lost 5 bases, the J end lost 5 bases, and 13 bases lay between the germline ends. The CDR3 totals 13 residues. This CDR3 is CASSVEQGHEQYF. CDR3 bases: TGTGCCAGCAGCGTTGAGCAGGGTCACGAGCAGTACTTC.

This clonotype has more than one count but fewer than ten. CDR3 nucleotides: TGTGCCAGCAGCCGGACCCCGGGAGGACAGGGTTCGCTTGCCTCCGGCTATGAAGGCTACACCTTC. It specifies CASSRTPGGQGSLASGYEGYTF. The genes are TRBV9 and TRBJ1-2, with 8 bases fitting TRBD1. Germline CDR1 and CDR2: SGDLS and YYNGEE. With V trimmed by 4 bases and J by 8 bases, 34 bases remained unmatched. This CDR3 contains 22 residues. The whole variable domain, filled in from reference TRBV9 and TRBJ1-2, reads DSGVTQTPKHLITATGQRVTLRCSPRSGDLSVYWYQQSLDQGLQFLIQYYNGEERAKGNILERFSAQQFPDLHSELNLSSLELGDSALYFCASSRTPGGQGSLASGYEGYTFGSGTRLTVV.

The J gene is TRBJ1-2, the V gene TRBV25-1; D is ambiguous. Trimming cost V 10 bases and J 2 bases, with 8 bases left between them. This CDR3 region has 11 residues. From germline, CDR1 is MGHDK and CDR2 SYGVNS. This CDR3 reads CATNQNYGYTF. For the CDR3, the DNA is TGTGCCACCAACCAGAACTATGGCTACACCTTC.

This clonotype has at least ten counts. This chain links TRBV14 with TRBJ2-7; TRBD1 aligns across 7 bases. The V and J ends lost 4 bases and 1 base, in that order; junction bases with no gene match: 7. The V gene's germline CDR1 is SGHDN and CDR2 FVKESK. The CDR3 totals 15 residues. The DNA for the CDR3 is TGTGCCAGCAGCCCTCTAGACAGGGCATCCTACGAGCAGTACTTC. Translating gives CASSPLDRASYEQYF.

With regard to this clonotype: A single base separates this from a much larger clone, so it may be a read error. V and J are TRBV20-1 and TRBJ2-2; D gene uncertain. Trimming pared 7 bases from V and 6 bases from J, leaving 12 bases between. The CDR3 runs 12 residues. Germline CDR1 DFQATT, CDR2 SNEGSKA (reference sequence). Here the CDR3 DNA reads TGCAGTGTAACCCATGGGGCCGGGGAGCTGTTTTTT. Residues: CSVTHGAGELFF.

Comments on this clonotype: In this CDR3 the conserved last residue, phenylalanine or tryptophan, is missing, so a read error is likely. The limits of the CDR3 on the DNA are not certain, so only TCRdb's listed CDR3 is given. The CDR3 loop reads CASSRDSTGELVL. This chain links TRBV5-1 with TRBJ2-2; the DNA was not used to check the table's D call, TRBD1. Germline V gives CDR1 SGHRS, CDR2 YFSETQ. 13 amino acids form the CDR3, both terminal residues included.

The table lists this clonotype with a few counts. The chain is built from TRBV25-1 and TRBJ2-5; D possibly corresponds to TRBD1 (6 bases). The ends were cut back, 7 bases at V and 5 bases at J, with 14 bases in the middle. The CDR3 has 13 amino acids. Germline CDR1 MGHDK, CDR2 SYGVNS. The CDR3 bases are TGTGCCAGCACCCAGGGGTTGGGGGAGACCCAGTACTTC. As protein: CASTQGLGETQYF.

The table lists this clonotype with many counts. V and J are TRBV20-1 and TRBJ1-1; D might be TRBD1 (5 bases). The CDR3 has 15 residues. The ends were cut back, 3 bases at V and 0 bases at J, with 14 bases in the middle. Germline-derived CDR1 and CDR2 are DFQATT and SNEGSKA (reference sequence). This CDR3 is CSARNGAGMNTEAFF. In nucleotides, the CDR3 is TGCAGTGCTAGGAACGGGGCGGGAATGAACACTGAAGCTTTCTTT.

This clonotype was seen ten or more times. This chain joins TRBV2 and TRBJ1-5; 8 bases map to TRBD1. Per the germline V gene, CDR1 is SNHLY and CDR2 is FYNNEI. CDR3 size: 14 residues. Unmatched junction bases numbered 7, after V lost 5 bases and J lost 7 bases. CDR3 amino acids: CASSSDRASQPQHF. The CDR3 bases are TGTGCCAGCAGTTCGGACAGGGCAAGCCAGCCCCAGCATTTT.